This T cell receptor beta chain was documented in a study of technical replicates of blood from several donors. CDR1 is ENHRY, CDR2 SYGVKD, per germline. The CDR3 has 15 residues. The protocol was immunoSEQ multiplex PCR, while the TCRdb copy is restricted to in-frame clones and leaves out a portion. The sample includes about 100,000 clones, nearly 96% of them seen just once. Regarding this clone: The junction and the germline gene differ at one end; a read error may be behind it.

The V gene is TRBV10-3, the J gene TRBJ2-5; 8 nucleotides align to TRBD2. Sequencing input: T cells isolated from PBMCs. This receptor was taken from a human donor in good health. The CDR3 DNA follows: TGTGCCATCAGTGGCGGGCTAGCGGGCCAACAGACCCAGTACTTC. This codes for CAISGGLAGQQTQYF.